One and the same sample provided the 21 T cell receptor beta chains below, sequenced in a study of early T cells in non-severe SARS-CoV-2 infection. Using its own MiXCR run on the 5' RACE reads, TCRdb lists one record per CDR3 protein. The sample includes some 45,000 distinct CDR3 sequences, roughly 9.4% seen only once; the top ten take about 5.4%. The source material was whole blood, sampled at baseline. The receptors originated from an adult who was a healthcare worker with PCR-confirmed SARS-CoV-2 infection or an uninfected control (not recorded which).

The chain combines TRBV29-1 with TRBJ2-3; 10 bases agree with TRBD2. This CDR3 spans 14 amino acids. CDR1 and CDR2 (germline): SQVTM, ANQGSEA. Unmatched junction bases numbered 5, after V lost 5 bases and J lost 3 bases. As DNA, the CDR3 is TGCAGCGTTCGATCGGGACTAGCGACAGATACGCAGTATTTT. It is translated as CSVRSGLATDTQYF.

The CDR3 region has the DNA TGTGCCAGCAGAGGGACTAGCGGCTACGAGCAGTACTTC. Amino acids: CASRGTSGYEQYF. The chain links TRBV12-3 or TRBV12-4 to TRBJ2-7; the match to TRBD2 covers 11 bases. The junction had 1 base not matched to a gene; V was cut back by 6 bases and J by 3 bases. This CDR3 has 13 amino acids.

This clonotype showed up just a few times. The DNA of the CDR3 is TGTGCCAGCACCCGGGGGAGGAGTGAAGCTTTCTTT. This encodes CASTRGRSEAFF. The gene calls are TRBV7-2 and TRBJ1-1; tentatively, D is TRBD1 (5 bases). Germline V gene data show CDR1 as SGHTA and CDR2 as FQGNSA. V was shortened by 7 bases and J by 7 bases, with 13 bases between the two germline ends. This CDR3 region has 12 residues.

This clonotype was counted between two and nine times. The chain recombines TRBV28 with TRBJ2-7; the match to TRBD2 covers 15 bases. Germline loops: CDR1 MDHEN, CDR2 SYDVKM. With V trimmed by 4 bases and J by 1 base, 5 bases remained unmatched. The CDR3 extends over 17 amino acids. CDR3 DNA sequence: TGTGCCAGCAGTTCCGCCGGACTAGCGGGAGGGTCCTACGAGCAGTACTTC. It codes for CASSSAGLAGGSYEQYF. The full variable domain, with the rest looked up from reference TRBV28 and TRBJ2-7, is DVKVTQSSRYLVKRTGEKVFLECVQDMDHENMFWYRQDPGLGLRLIYFSYDVKMKEKGDIPEGYSVSREKKERFSLILESASTNQTSMYLCASSSAGLAGGSYEQYFGPGTRLTVT.

A note on this clonotype: With a much larger clone just one base away, this may be a read error. The gene calls are TRBV7-9 and TRBJ2-1, with D possibly TRBD1 on 6 matching bases. Trimming stripped 4 bases from V and 5 bases from J, with 12 bases between. CDR3 length: 14 amino acids. Germline CDR1 SEHNR, CDR2 FQNEAQ (reference sequence). Here the CDR3 DNA reads TGTGCCAGCAGCTCCCGACAGGTTCACAATGAGCAGTTCTTC. Translated: CASSSRQVHNEQFF.

In its sample, this clonotype was seen a few times. This chain joins TRBV2 and TRBJ2-3; 12 positions match TRBD2. Germline values: CDR1 SNHLY, CDR2 FYNNEI. V was pared by 0 bases and J by 6 bases, with 7 bases of the junction left unmatched. The length of the CDR3 is 17 residues. Here the CDR3 DNA reads TGTGCCAGCAGTGAAGCGCTAGCGGGAGGGCCGGGGGATACGCAGTATTTT. This codes for CASSEALAGGPGDTQYF.

This clonotype has at least ten counts. The V call is TRBV3-1, the J call TRBJ1-4; a possible D gene is TRBD1 (6 bases). V was cut by 1 base and J by 6 bases, with 12 bases left in between. The CDR3 covers 15 residues. Germline V gene sequence: CDR1 LGHDT, CDR2 YNNKEL (reference sequence). CDR3 protein: CASSQARGYDEKLFF. The DNA for the CDR3 is TGTGCCAGCAGCCAAGCGAGGGGGTATGATGAAAAACTGTTTTTT. Using reference TRBV3-1 and TRBJ1-4 for the parts outside the CDR3, the full variable domain is DTAVSQTPKYLVTQMGNDKSIKCEQNLGHDTMYWYKQDSKKFLKIMFSYNNKELIINETVPNRFSPKSPDKAHLNLHINSLELGDSAVYFCASSQARGYDEKLFFGSGTQLSVL.

The chain couples TRBV20-1 to TRBJ2-2, with D possibly TRBD2 on 5 matching bases. The V and J ends lost 3 bases and 5 bases respectively, with 10 bases between them. CDR1 and CDR2 (germline): DFQATT, SNEGSKA (reference sequence). This CDR3 has 13 amino acids. The CDR3 DNA sequence: TGCAGTGCTAGGAGCGGCGAAACCGGGGAGCTGTTTTTT. Translating it yields CSARSGETGELFF.

The chain has TRBV30 and TRBJ2-1, with D unclear. Trimming took 4 bases from V and 8 from J, leaving 18 bases between them. Per the germline V gene, CDR1 is GTSNPN and CDR2 is SVGIG (reference sequence). This CDR3 has 14 amino acids. Written as DNA, the CDR3 is TGTGCCTGGAAATGGTCAGTCGCTTCCTATGAGCAGTTCTTC. Protein sequence: CAWKWSVASYEQFF.

This clonotype was detected a few times. This chain links TRBV28 with TRBJ1-1; 7 bases line up with TRBD1. The trim removed 4 bases at V and 3 bases at J, leaving 2 bases unmatched. The germline CDR1 and CDR2 sequences are MDHEN and SYDVKM. This CDR3 has 13 amino acids. The CDR3 region is CASSYRGDTEAFF. The DNA of the CDR3 is TGTGCCAGCAGTTACAGGGGTGACACTGAAGCTTTCTTT.

This sequence joins TRBV11-2 and TRBJ1-2; D might be TRBD1 (6 bases). The CDR3 sequence is 15 residues long. Germline V gene lookup returns CDR1 SGHAT and CDR2 FQNNGV. V was cut by 4 bases and J by 8 bases, with 20 bases left in between. The CDR3 region is CASSSPWTATRGYTF. DNA for the CDR3: TGTGCCAGCAGCTCCCCCTGGACAGCCACTAGAGGCTACACCTTC.

J is TRBJ1-1 and V is TRBV7-9; no firm D call. Trimming removed 5 bases at V and 1 base at J, with 11 bases between. The CDR3 extends over 14 amino acids. Germline values: CDR1 SEHNR, CDR2 FQNEAQ (reference sequence). The CDR3 DNA reads as TGTGCCAGCAGCCGTCAAGGCTCGAACACTGAAGCTTTCTTT. It translates to CASSRQGSNTEAFF.

The chain combines TRBV20-1 with TRBJ1-5, with D possibly matching TRBD1 (6 bases). CDR3 length: 15 amino acids. Trimming shortened V by 1 base and J by 1 base, and 11 bases separated the two germline ends. The germline gives CDR1 DFQATT, CDR2 SNEGSKA (reference sequence). CDR3 sequence reads: CSARGGGASNQPQHF. Here the CDR3 DNA reads TGCAGTGCTAGAGGTGGGGGCGCGAGCAATCAGCCCCAGCATTTT.

The table lists this clonotype with many counts. This chain uses TRBV29-1 with TRBJ1-3; 8 bases align to TRBD1. From germline, CDR1 is SQVTM and CDR2 ANQGSEA. CDR3 size: 13 residues. V was pared by 6 bases and J by 6 bases, with 7 bases of the junction left unmatched. CDR3 sequence (DNA): TGCAGCGTGGATACAGGGGGATCAAACACCATATATTTT. It translates to CSVDTGGSNTIYF.

This clonotype was found many times. The chain employs TRBV7-9 and TRBJ2-7; tentative D call: TRBD1 (6 bases). The CDR3 has 12 residues. The V end lost 5 bases, the J end lost 4 bases, and 9 bases lay between the germline ends. Looked up from germline, CDR1 is SEHNR and CDR2 is FQNEAQ (reference sequence). In DNA form, the CDR3 reads TGTGCCAGCAGCATAGGACAGTACGAGCAGTACTTC. Its protein is CASSIGQYEQYF.

This clonotype appeared many times. The chain combines TRBV6-1 with TRBJ2-3, with 9 bases lining up with TRBD2. CDR1 is MNHNS and CDR2 is SASEGT in the germline V gene. V shed 4 bases, J shed 5 bases, and the junction held 7 bases outside the gene matches. The CDR3 has 15 amino acids. The CDR3 DNA reads as TGTGCCAGCAGTGGCTTAGCGGGAGATAAAGATACGCAGTATTTT. This codes for CASSGLAGDKDTQYF.

The rearrangement links TRBV6-6 to TRBJ2-1; 11 nucleotides line up with TRBD1. V was clipped by 4 bases and J by 0 bases; unmatched bases: 23. Germline CDR1 and CDR2: MNHNY and SVGAGI (reference sequence). The CDR3 has 23 amino acids. CDR3 residues: CASSSLVPGQGVGSGSSYNEQFF. CDR3 coding DNA: TGTGCCAGCAGTTCCCTCGTCCCGGGACAGGGGGTTGGTAGCGGGAGCTCCTACAATGAGCAGTTCTTC.

This clonotype was counted a few times. In DNA form, the CDR3 reads TGTGCCAGCAGCCCGTATCCTGACGGGAGTCGAGATACGCAGTATTTT. Encoded protein: CASSPYPDGSRDTQYF. The genes are TRBV4-2 and TRBJ2-3; tentatively, D is TRBD2 (6 bases). This CDR3 region has 16 residues. Per the germline V gene, CDR1 is LGHNA and CDR2 is YNFKEQ. V was trimmed by 4 bases and J by 5 bases, leaving 19 bases between them.

This clonotype appeared once. CDR3 nucleotide sequence: TGTGCCAGCAGCGGCGCTAGCGGGACTTACAATGAGCAGTTCTTC. It yields the protein CASSGASGTYNEQFF. V gene TRBV7-9 combines with J gene TRBJ2-1; TRBD2 agrees at 9 bases. With 5 bases clipped from V and 4 bases from J, the junction kept 6 bases outside the gene matches. The CDR3 has 15 amino acids. Germline V gene lookup returns CDR1 SEHNR and CDR2 FQNEAQ (reference sequence).

This clonotype was counted between two and nine times. The V gene is TRBV7-2, the J gene TRBJ2-1, with 10 bases matching TRBD2. The CDR3 is 16 amino acids. Germline V lookup: CDR1 SGHTA, CDR2 FQGNSA. Unmatched junction bases numbered 7, after V lost 0 bases and J lost 8 bases. DNA of the CDR3: TGTGCCAGCAGCTTAGCTGCTAGCGGGAGAGGCGATGAGCAGTTCTTC. This sequence encodes CASSLAASGRGDEQFF.

This clonotype was detected only a few times. As DNA, the CDR3 is TGTGCCAGCTCACCACCGGGGGGCGCGGCCACTGAAGCTTTCTTT. This encodes CASSPPGGAATEAFF. The chain carries TRBV18 and TRBJ1-1, with a possible D match to TRBD1 (6 bases). CDR1 is KGHSH, CDR2 LQKENI, per germline. This CDR3 has 15 amino acids. V lost 0 bases, J lost 4 bases, and 12 bases lay in between.